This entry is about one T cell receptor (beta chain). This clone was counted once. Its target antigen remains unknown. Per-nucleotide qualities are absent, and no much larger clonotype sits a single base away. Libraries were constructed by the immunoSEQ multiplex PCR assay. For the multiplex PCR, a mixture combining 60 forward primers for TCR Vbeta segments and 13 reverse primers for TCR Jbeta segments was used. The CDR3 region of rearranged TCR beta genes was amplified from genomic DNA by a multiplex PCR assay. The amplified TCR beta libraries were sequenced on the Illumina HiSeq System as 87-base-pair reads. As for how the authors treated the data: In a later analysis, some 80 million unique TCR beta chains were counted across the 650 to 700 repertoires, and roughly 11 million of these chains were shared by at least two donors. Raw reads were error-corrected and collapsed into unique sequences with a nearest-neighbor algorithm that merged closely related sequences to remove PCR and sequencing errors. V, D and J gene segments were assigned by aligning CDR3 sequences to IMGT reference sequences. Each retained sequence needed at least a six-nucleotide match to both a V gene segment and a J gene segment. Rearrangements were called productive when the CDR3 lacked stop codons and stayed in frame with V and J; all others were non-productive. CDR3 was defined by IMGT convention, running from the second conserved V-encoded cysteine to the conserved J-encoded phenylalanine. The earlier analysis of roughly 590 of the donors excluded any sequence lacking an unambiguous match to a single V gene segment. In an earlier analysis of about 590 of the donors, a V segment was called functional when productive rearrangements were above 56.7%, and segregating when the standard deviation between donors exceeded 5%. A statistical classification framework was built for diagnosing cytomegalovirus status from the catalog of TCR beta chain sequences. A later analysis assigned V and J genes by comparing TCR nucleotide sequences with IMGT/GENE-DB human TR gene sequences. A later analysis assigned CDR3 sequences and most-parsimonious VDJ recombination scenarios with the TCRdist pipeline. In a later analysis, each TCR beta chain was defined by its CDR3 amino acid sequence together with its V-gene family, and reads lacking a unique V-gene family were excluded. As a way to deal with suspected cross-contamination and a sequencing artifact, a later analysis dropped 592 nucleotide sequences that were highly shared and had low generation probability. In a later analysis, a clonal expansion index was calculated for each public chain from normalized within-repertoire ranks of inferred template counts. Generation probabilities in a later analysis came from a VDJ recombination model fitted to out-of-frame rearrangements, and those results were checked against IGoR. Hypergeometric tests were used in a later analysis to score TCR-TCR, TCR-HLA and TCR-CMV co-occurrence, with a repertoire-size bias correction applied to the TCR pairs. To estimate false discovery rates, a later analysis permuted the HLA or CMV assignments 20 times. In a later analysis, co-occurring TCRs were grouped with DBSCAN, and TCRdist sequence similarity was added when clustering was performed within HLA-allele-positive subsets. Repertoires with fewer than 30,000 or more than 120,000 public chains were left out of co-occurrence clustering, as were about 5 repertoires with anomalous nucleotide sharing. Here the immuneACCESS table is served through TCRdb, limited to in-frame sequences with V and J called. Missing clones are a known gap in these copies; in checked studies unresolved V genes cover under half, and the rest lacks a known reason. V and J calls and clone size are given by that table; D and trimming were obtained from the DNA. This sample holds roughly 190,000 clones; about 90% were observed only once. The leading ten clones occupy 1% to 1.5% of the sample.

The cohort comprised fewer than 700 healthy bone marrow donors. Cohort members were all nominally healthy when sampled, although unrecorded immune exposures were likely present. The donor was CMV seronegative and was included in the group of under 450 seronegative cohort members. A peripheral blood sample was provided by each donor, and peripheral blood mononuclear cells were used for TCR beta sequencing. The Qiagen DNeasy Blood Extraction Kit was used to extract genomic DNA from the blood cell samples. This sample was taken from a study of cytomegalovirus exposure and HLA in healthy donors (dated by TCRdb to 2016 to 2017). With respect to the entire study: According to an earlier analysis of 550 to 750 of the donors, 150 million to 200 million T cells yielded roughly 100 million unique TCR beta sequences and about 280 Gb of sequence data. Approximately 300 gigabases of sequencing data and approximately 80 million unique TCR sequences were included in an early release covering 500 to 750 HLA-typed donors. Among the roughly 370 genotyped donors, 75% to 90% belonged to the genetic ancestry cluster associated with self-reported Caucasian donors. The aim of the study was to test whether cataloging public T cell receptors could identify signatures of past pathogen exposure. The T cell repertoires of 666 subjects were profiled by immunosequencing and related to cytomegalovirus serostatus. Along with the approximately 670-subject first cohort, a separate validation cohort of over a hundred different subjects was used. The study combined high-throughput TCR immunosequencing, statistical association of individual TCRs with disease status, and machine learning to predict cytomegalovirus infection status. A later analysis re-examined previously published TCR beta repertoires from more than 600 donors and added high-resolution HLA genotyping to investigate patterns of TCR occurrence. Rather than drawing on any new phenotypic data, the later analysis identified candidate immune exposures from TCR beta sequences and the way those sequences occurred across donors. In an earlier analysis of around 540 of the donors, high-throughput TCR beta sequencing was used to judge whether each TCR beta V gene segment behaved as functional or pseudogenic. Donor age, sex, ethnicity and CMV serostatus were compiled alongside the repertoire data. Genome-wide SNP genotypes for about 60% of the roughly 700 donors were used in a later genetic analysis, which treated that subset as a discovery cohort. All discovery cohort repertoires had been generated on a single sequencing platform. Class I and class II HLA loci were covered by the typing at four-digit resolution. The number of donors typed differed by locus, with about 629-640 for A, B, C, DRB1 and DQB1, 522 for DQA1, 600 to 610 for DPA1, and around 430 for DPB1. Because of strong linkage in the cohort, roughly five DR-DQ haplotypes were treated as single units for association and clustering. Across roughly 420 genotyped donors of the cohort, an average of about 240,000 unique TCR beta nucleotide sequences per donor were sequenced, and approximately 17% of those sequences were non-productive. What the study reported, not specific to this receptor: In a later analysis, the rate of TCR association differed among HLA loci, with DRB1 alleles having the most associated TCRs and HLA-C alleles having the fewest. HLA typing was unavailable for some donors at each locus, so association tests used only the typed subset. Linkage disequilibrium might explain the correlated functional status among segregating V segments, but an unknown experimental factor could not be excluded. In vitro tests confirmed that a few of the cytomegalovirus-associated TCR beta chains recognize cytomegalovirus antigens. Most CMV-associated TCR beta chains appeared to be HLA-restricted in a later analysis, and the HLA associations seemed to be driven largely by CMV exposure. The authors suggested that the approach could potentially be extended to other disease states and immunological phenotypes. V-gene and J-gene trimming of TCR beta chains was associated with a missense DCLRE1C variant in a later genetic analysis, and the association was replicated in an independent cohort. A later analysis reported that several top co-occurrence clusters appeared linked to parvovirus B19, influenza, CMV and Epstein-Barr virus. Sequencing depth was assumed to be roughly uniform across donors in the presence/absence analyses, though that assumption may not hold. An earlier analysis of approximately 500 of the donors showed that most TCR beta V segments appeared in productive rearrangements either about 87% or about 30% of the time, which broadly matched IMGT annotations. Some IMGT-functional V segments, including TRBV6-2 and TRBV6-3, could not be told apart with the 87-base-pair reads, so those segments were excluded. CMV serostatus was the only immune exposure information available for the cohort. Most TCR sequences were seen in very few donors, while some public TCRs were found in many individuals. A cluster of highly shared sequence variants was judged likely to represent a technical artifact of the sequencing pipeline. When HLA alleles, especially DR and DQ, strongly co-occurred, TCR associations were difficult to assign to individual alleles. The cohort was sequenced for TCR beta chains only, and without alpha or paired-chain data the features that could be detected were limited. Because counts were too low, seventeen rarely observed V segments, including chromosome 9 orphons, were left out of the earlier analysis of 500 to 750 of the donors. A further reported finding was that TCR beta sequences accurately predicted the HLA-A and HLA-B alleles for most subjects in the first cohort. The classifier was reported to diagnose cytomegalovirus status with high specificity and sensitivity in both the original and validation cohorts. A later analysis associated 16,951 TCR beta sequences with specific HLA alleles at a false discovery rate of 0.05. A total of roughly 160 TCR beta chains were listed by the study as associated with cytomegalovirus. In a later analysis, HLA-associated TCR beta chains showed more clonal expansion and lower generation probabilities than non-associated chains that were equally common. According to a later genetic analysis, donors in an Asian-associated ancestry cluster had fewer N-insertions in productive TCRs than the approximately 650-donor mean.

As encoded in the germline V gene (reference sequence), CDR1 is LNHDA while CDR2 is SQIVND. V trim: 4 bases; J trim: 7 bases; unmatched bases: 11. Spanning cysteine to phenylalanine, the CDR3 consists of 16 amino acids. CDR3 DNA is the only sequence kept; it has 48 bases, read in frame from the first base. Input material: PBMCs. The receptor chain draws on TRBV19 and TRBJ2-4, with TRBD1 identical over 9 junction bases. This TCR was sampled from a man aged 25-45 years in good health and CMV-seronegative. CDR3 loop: CASSTLGGTGLNIQYF. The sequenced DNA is TGTGCCAGTAGTACCCTGGGGGGGACAGGGCTTAACATTCAGTACTTC.